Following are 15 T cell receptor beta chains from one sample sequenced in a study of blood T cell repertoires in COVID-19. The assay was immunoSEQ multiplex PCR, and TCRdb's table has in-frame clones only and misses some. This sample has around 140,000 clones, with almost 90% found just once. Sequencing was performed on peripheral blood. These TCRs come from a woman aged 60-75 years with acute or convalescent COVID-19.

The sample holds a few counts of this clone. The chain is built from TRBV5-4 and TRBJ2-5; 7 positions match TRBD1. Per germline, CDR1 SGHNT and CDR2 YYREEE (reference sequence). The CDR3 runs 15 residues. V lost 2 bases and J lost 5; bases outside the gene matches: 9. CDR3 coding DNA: TGTGCCAGCAGCTTATTGACAGGGAGTATCGAGACCCAGTACTTC. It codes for CASSLLTGSIETQYF. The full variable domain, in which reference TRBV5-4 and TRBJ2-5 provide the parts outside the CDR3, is ETGVTQSPTHLIKTRGQQVTLRCSSQSGHNTVSWYQQALGQGPQFIFQYYREEENGRGNFPPRFSGLQFPNYSSELNVNALELDDSALYLCASSLLTGSIETQYFGPGTRLLVL.

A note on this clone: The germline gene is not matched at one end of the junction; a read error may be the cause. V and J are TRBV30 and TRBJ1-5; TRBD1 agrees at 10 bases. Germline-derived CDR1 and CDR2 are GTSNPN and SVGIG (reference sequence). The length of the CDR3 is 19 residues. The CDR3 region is CVWSVRRGTGARGNQPQHF. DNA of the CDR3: TGTGTCTGGAGTGTACGGAGGGGGACAGGGGCGCGGGGCAATCAGCCCCAGCATTTT.

The CDR3: CASSSSAGGFTTEAFF. The CDR3 DNA sequence: TGTGCCAGCAGTTCAAGCGCGGGGGGATTTACAACTGAAGCTTTCTTT. This chain joins TRBV6-4 and TRBJ1-1; a weak D match, TRBD1 (5 bases). Between the trimmed V and J ends, which lost 5 bases and 5 bases, there was a span of 21 bases. The CDR3 runs to 16 residues. Germline loops: CDR1 MRHNA, CDR2 SNTAGT.

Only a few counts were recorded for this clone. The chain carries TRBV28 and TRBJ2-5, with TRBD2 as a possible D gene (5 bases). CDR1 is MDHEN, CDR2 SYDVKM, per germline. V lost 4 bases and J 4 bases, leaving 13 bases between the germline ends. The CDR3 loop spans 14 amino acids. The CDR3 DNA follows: TGTGCCAGCAGTTCGACCCGCCGGGGAGAGACCCAGTACTTC. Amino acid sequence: CASSSTRRGETQYF.

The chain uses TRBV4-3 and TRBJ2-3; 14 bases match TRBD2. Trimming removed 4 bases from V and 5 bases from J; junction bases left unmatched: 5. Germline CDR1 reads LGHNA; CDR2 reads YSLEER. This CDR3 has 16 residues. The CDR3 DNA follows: TGCGCCAGCAGCCGAATGACTAGCGGGGGGGGAGATACGCAGTATTTT. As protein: CASSRMTSGGGDTQYF.

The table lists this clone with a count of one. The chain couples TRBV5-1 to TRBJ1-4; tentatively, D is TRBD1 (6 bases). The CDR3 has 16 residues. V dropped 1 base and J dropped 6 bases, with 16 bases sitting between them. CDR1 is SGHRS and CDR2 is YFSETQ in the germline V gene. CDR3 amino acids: CASSLNRGAGDEKLFF. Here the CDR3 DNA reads TGCGCCAGCAGCTTGAATCGGGGGGCCGGGGATGAAAAACTGTTTTTT.

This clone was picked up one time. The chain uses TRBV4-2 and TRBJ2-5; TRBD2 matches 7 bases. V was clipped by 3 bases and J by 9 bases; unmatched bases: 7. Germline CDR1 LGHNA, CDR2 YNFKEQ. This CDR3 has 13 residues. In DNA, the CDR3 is TGTGCCAGCAGCCAGGGCGGGCTAGCGGCCCAGTACTTC. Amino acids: CASSQGGLAAQYF.

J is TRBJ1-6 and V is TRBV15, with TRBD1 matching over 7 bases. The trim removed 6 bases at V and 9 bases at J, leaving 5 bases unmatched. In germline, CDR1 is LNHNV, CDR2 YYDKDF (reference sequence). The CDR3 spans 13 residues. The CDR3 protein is CATSRQGSSPLHF. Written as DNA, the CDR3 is TGTGCCACCAGTAGACAGGGAAGTTCACCCCTCCACTTT.

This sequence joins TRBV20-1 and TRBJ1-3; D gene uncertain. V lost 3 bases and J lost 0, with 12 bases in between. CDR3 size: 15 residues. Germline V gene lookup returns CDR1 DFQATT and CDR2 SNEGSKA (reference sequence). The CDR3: CSASWQQSSGNTIYF. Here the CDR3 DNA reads TGCAGTGCTAGTTGGCAACAGAGCTCTGGAAACACCATATATTTT.

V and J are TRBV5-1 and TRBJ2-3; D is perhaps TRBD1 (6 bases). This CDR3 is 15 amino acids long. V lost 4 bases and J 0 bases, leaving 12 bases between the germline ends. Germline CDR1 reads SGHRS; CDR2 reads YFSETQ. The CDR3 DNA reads TGCGCCAGCAGCATAGGACAGACTAGCACAGATACGCAGTATTTT. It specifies CASSIGQTSTDTQYF.

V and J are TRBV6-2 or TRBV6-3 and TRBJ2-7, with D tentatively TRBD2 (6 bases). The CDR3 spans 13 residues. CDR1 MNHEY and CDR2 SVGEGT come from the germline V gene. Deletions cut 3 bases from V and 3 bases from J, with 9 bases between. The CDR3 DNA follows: TGTGCCAGCAGTTATAGGGGAGGCTACGAGCAGTACTTC. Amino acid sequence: CASSYRGGYEQYF.

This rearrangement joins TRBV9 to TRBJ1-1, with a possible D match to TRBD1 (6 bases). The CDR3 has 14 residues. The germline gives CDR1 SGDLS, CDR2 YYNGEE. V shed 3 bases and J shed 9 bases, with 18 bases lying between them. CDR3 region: CASSGTTGGGQAFF. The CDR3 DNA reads TGTGCCAGCAGCGGTACGACAGGTGGCGGGCAAGCTTTCTTT.

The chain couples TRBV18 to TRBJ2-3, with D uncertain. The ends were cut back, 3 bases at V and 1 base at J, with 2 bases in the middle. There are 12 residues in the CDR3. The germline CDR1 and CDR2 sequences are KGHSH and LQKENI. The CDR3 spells CASSPGTDTQYF. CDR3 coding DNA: TGTGCCAGCTCACCCGGCACAGATACGCAGTATTTT.

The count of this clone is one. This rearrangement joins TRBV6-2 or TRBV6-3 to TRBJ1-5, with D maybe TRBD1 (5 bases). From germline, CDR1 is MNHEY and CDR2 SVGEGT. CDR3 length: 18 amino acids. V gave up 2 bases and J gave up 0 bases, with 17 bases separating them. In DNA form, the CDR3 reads TGTGCCAGCAGTTACGTAGGACAAGGGCTCTATAGCAATCAGCCCCAGCATTTT. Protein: CASSYVGQGLYSNQPQHF.

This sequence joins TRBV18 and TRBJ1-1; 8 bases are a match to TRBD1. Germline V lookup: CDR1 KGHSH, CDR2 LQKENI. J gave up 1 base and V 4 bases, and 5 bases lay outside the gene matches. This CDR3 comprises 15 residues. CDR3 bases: TGTGCCAGCTCACTCCGCGGGACAGGGAACACTGAAGCTTTCTTT. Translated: CASSLRGTGNTEAFF.